These T cell receptor beta chains were read from a single sample in a study of beta chain features in type 1 diabetes. Clones were read by immunoSEQ multiplex PCR, and TCRdb kept only the in-frame ones, dropping some. The data show a few hundred thousand clones, 14% seen once. The sequenced sample consisted of central memory CD4+ T cells from blood. Source of these receptors: a man in his thirties or forties in good health. Both conserved end residues are trimmed from each CDR3. Some rows have no size entry. The others give once, few or many, or a class for an expanded clone.

13	many	TRBV29-1	SVVASGPSTDTQY
11	NA	TRBV6-6	ASMEGPWNTIY
12	NA	TRBV11-3	ASNGGRRRTEAF
14	few	TRBV9	ASSAGGQPLEWPQH
10	few	TRBV5-4	ASRLDSYEQY
8	few	TRBV30	ASLSGTQY
13	many	TRBV5-6	ASSPFAAASYEQY
11	few	TRBV6-1	AGREQLNTEAF
13	NA	TRBV30	AWSVKGRTNTEAF
14	few	TRBV9	ASSERSRSSYNEQF
12	NA	TRBV7-8	ASSIWGGTDTQY
12	NA	TRBV7-2	ASSLEGPRGEQY
14	NA	TRBV4-1	ASSQVADSFTDTQY
13	NA	TRBV7-2	ASSPETHSGNTIY
9	NA	TRBV10-2	ASGQNTEAF
11	NA	TRBV5-6	ASSGMDTGELF
11	NA	TRBV29-1	SGTSGTQETQY
13	few	TRBV6-5	ASSSTGGSYNEQF
14	few	TRBV19	ASSIGDLQGAGGYT
14	NA	TRBV10-3	AISEELRISNQPQH
13	NA	TRBV5-1	ASNLVSGATDTQY
15	NA	TRBV10-3	AISRGTGGIATGGYT
13	few	TRBV2	ASTAEGMNTGELF
12	NA	TRBV7-9	ASSLDFMNTEAF
11	few	TRBV7-2	ASSRYLQGEQY
14	NA	TRBV4-2	ASSKGTSGRGETQY
12	NA	TRBV30	AWSVLDRGETQY
13	NA	TRBV7-6	ASSYDAGATGELF
13	few	TRBV7-9	ASRPKQRVNTEAF
12	many	TRBV19	ASSSGQGALEQY
12	few	TRBV6-5	ASTLTSGTDTQY
13	few	TRBV5-4	ASSPTGTFNYGYT
12	NA	TRBV6-1	ASSFQGADTEAF
11	NA	TRBV9	ASSVRWDTEAF
10	NA	TRBV11-2	ASSLVLETQY
10	NA	TRBV7-2	ASSPAYNEQF
13	few	TRBV7-7	ASSLSGTEQETQY
16	NA	TRBV7-9	ASSGNPGQGSGNTEAF
12	NA	TRBV5-1	ASSLERYQETQY
13	NA	TRBV16	ASSWTGMGTGELF
10	few	TRBV2	ASTVGNQPQH
10	NA	TRBV6-5	ASSEAGVAGD
9	NA	TRBV5-4	ASSYEGEQY
12	NA	TRBV7-9	ASSLDLAPWGLF
11	NA	TRBV11-2	ASSLGRGQALH
13	NA	TRBV7-9	ASSLDIHVNTEAF
12	many	TRBV9	ASSATGTGNEQF
13	NA	TRBV11-1	ASSSYDLGSYGYT
10	few	TRBV19	ATGPVGTEAF
11	NA	TRBV6-4	ASSQSLNNEQF
10	NA	TRBV7-8	ASSPTPGELF
14	few	TRBV18	ASSPVKTGLGYGYT
13	few	TRBV14	ASSLPGSITDTQY
15	NA	TRBV27	ASSPGRGLAGANVLT
19	NA	TRBV19	ASSPKWRGERGSSGANVLT
14	NA	TRBV7-3	ASSPMVSGAVGEQF
15	few	TRBV14	ASSQDLRGAGNYGYT